The 15 T cell receptor beta chains reported below all come from one sample, sequenced in a study of T cell responses to AZD1222 COVID-19 vaccine (dated by TCRdb to the early 2020s). Sample time point, as interpreted from the label and publication: about 28 days (+/-7) after the second vaccine dose. The method behind the library was the immunoSEQ multiplex PCR assay. TCRdb took this table from immuneACCESS and kept in-frame rearrangements with V and J called. Such tables lack part of the clones; where checked against another copy, unresolved V genes explain under half of the gap, and the rest is unexplained. This sample gives tens of thousands of clones in total; around 80% of them show up just once. Of the sample, 40% to 55% falls within the top ten clones. This specimen consisted of peripheral blood, obtained 28 days after the second AZD1222 dose. The origin of the receptors is an adult who received the AZD1222 COVID-19 vaccine.

This clone was recorded only once. The genes are TRBV19 and TRBJ2-1; no firm D call. The CDR3 spans 13 residues. The ends were cut back, 5 bases at V and 0 bases at J, with 5 bases in the middle. Germline loops: CDR1 LNHDA, CDR2 SQIVND (reference sequence). DNA for the CDR3: TGTGCCAGTAGTTATGACTCCTACAATGAGCAGTTCTTC. Translated, it gives CASSYDSYNEQFF.

This rearrangement joins TRBV3-1 (or the pseudogene TRBV3-2) to TRBJ2-1; possible D gene TRBD1, 6 bases. This CDR3 region has 16 residues. CDR1 and CDR2 from the germline V gene are LGHDT and YNNKEL (reference sequence). Trimming pared 4 bases from V and 7 bases from J, leaving 20 bases between. The CDR3 bases are TGTGCCAGCAGCCCCTCTGGGGGCCCCTGGGGTAATGAGCAGTTCTTC. This codes for CASSPSGGPWGNEQFF.

This chain links TRBV19 with TRBJ1-5; no firm D call. The CDR3 is 15 residues long. V lost 4 bases to trimming and J lost 6 bases, with 16 bases between them. CDR1 and CDR2 from the germline V gene are LNHDA and SQIVND (reference sequence). The CDR3 loop reads CASSTNKGWVQPQHF. The CDR3 DNA is TGTGCCAGTAGTACCAATAAGGGTTGGGTTCAGCCCCAGCATTTT.

This clone appeared once. This chain connects TRBV2 to TRBJ2-1; D is uncertain. Germline assignment: CDR1 SNHLY and CDR2 FYNNEI. The CDR3 runs to 13 residues. Between the trimmed V and J ends, which lost 6 bases and 9 bases, there was a span of 15 bases. The CDR3 nucleotides read TGTGCCAGCAGAGTGTCTTTAGATGGTGAGCAGTTCTTC. Protein: CASRVSLDGEQFF.

The genes are TRBV5-1 and TRBJ2-1, with D uncertain. V gave up 4 bases and J gave up 5 bases, with 16 bases separating them. Looked up from germline, CDR1 is SGHRS and CDR2 is YFSETQ. The CDR3 runs to 15 residues. The CDR3 sequence: CASSALPGWNNEQFF. CDR3 coding DNA: TGCGCCAGCAGCGCCCTGCCGGGTTGGAACAATGAGCAGTTCTTC.

The V call is TRBV2, the J call TRBJ2-1; D is perhaps TRBD1 (5 bases). Trimming took off 6 bases at V and 4 bases at J, with 10 bases between the two ends. The V gene's germline CDR1 is SNHLY and CDR2 FYNNEI. This CDR3 has 13 residues. CDR3 coding DNA: TGTGCCAGCAGCATTCAGGGATACAATGAGCAGTTCTTC. Encoded protein: CASSIQGYNEQFF.

The rearrangement joins TRBV7-2 to TRBJ2-5; TRBD2 matches 12 bases. The V gene's germline CDR1 is SGHTA and CDR2 FQGNSA. This CDR3 has 17 amino acids. The trim removed 6 bases at V and 5 bases at J, leaving 13 bases unmatched. The CDR3 here is CASRRWLAGGPEETQYF. The CDR3 DNA follows: TGTGCCAGCAGACGATGGCTAGCGGGGGGGCCGGAGGAGACCCAGTACTTC.

This sequence joins TRBV7-2 and TRBJ2-3; D is unresolved. Trimming took 4 bases from V and 9 from J, leaving 14 bases between them. CDR3 length: 13 amino acids. Germline V CDR1 and CDR2: SGHTA, FQGNSA. This CDR3 reads CASSSGPLGTQYF. CDR3 sequence (DNA): TGTGCCAGCAGCTCTGGGCCCCTCGGGACGCAGTATTTT.

Notes on this clone: A junction boundary mismatches the germline segment, possibly from a read error. This chain joins TRBV6-1 and TRBJ2-7; 10 bases agree with TRBD1. In germline, CDR1 is MNHNS, CDR2 SASEGT. The CDR3 contains 15 residues. CDR3 sequence: CASREGQGGSREQYF. The CDR3 region has the DNA TGTGCCAGCAGGGAAGGACAGGGGGGGAGTCGCGAGCAGTACTTC.

The chain links TRBV19 to TRBJ1-5; the D is unclear. Germline CDR1 is LNHDA and CDR2 is SQIVND (reference sequence). Trimming took 2 bases from V and 1 from J, leaving 9 bases between them. The CDR3 extends over 15 amino acids. CDR3 DNA sequence: TGTGCCAGTAGTATAAAGGGCTCAAGCAATCAGCCCCAGCATTTT. As protein: CASSIKGSSNQPQHF.

Only one count was recorded for this clone. The chain links TRBV6-5 to TRBJ1-6, with D perhaps matching TRBD1 (5 bases). CDR3 length: 15 residues. Germline V gene sequence: CDR1 MNHEY, CDR2 SVGAGI. V was shortened by 5 bases and J by 10 bases, with 18 bases between the two germline ends. CDR3 loop: CASSKRDGGMSPLHF. The CDR3 DNA reads as TGTGCCAGCAGTAAACGGGACGGGGGGATGTCACCCCTCCACTTT.

The V gene is TRBV6-1, the J gene TRBJ2-1, with TRBD2 matching over 10 bases. Germline V lookup: CDR1 MNHNS, CDR2 SASEGT. The V gene end was trimmed by 5 bases and the J gene end by 6 bases; junction bases not matched to a gene: 7. CDR3 size: 15 residues. DNA of the CDR3: TGTGCCAGCAGTTCTAGCGGGGGCCTTGTCAATGAGCAGTTCTTC. Translation: CASSSSGGLVNEQFF.

By proportion, this clone is medium-sized. The V and J genes are TRBV7-9 and TRBJ2-4; no clear D gene. The V end was cut by 8 bases, the J end by 0 bases, with 11 bases between. This CDR3 has 14 residues. CDR1 is SEHNR, CDR2 FQNEAQ, per germline (reference sequence). The CDR3 spells CASGPVVAKNIQYF. The CDR3 coding sequence is TGTGCCAGCGGGCCCGTGGTAGCCAAAAACATTCAGTACTTC.

V is TRBV6-5 and J is TRBJ2-3; D unclear. In germline, CDR1 is MNHEY, CDR2 SVGAGI. Trimming pared 8 bases from V and 6 bases from J, leaving 15 bases between. The CDR3 length is 13 residues. The CDR3 spells CASQDGVSDTQYF. The CDR3 DNA is TGTGCCAGCCAGGACGGAGTATCCGATACGCAGTATTTT.

The J gene is TRBJ2-1, the V gene TRBV5-6, with 9 bases that match TRBD2. V trimming: 2 bases; J trimming: 8 bases; junction bases outside the gene matches: 5. Germline CDR1 reads SGHDT; CDR2 reads YYEEEE. The CDR3 is 14 amino acids. The CDR3 bases are TGTGCCAGCAGCTTAGCGGGGGGTTTTCATGAGCAGTTCTTC. It specifies CASSLAGGFHEQFF.